Presented here are 14 T cell receptor beta chains from one specimen sequenced in a study of neurological immune-mediated disorders. One entry per CDR3 protein results from TCRdb running MiXCR on the 5' RACE reads. The profile shows some 76,000 distinct CDR3 sequences, roughly 3.1% of them singletons. Sequencing used PBMCs. These receptors all come from a woman in her forties or fifties with multiple sclerosis.

This clonotype was seen ten or more times. The chain links TRBV4-2 to TRBJ2-2; no clear D gene. CDR3 length: 16 amino acids. Deletions cut 0 bases from V and 4 bases from J, with 12 bases between. CDR1 is LGHNA, CDR2 YNFKEQ, per germline. The CDR3 is CASSQEEELGTGELFF. CDR3 sequence (DNA): TGTGCCAGCAGCCAAGAAGAGGAACTGGGCACCGGGGAGCTGTTTTTT.

This clonotype showed up just a few times. Given a much more abundant clone one base away, this may be a read error. The rearrangement links TRBV12-3 or TRBV12-4 to TRBJ1-6; D remains ambiguous. The CDR3 spans 14 residues. The CDR3 protein is CASSIAGSDSPLNF. Here the CDR3 DNA reads TGTGCCAGCAGTATAGCGGGGTCGGATTCACCCCTCAACTTT.

At least ten counts were recorded for this clonotype. V is TRBV7-2 and J is TRBJ1-2, with D possibly matching TRBD1 (6 bases). This CDR3 has 12 residues. The V end lost 5 bases, the J end lost 4 bases, and 8 bases lay between the germline ends. Germline values: CDR1 SGHTA, CDR2 FQGNSA. CDR3 sequence: CASSRGAYGYTF. The CDR3 DNA reads TGTGCCAGCAGCCGGGGGGCCTATGGCTACACCTTC.

This clonotype was seen repeatedly, ten times or more. The rearrangement links TRBV6-6 to TRBJ2-3; possible D gene TRBD1, 6 bases. This CDR3 has 15 amino acids. Germline CDR1 is MNHNY and CDR2 is SVGAGI (reference sequence). The V gene lost 5 bases and the J gene lost 0 bases, with 12 bases spanning the gap. The CDR3 DNA is TGTGCCAGCAGTCCTAGGGGGTATAGCACAGATACGCAGTATTTT. Translation gives CASSPRGYSTDTQYF.

In this sample, this clonotype turned up many times. The chain links TRBV6-5 to TRBJ1-6; 9 bases are shared with TRBD1. Losses at the gene ends were 7 bases for V and 8 bases for J; bases not matched to a gene: 3. Germline CDR1 MNHEY, CDR2 SVGAGI. This CDR3 has 13 amino acids. The CDR3, as DNA: TGTGCCAGCAACCGGGACAGGGATTCACCCCTCCACTTT. It specifies CASNRDRDSPLHF.

At least ten counts were recorded for this clonotype. This chain connects TRBV7-2 to TRBJ1-1; D is perhaps TRBD1 (5 bases). Trimming stripped 0 bases from V and 11 bases from J, with 13 bases between. The CDR3 extends over 13 amino acids. CDR1 and CDR2 (germline): SGHTA, FQGNSA. In nucleotides, the CDR3 is TGTGCCAGCAGCTTAGCGGGCGGGGCGCAGGCTTTCTTT. Translated: CASSLAGGAQAFF.

This clonotype occurred many times. The chain couples TRBV7-2 to TRBJ2-7, with D tentatively TRBD1 (5 bases). The V end lost 3 bases, the J end lost 2 bases, and 14 bases lay between the germline ends. CDR3 length equals 15 residues. CDR1 is SGHTA and CDR2 is FQGNSA in the germline V gene. The CDR3 spells CASSLVGRAAYEQYF. CDR3 DNA: TGTGCCAGCAGCTTGGTTGGCAGGGCCGCCTACGAGCAGTACTTC.

This clonotype has at least ten counts. The chain couples TRBV7-9 to TRBJ1-2; no clear D gene. Germline loops: CDR1 SEHNR, CDR2 FQNEAQ (reference sequence). With 0 bases removed from V and 6 bases from J, the gap between germline ends came to 8 bases. The CDR3 totals 13 residues. The CDR3 here is CASSLALADGYTF. Written as DNA, the CDR3 is TGTGCCAGCAGCTTAGCGTTGGCGGATGGCTACACCTTC.

This clonotype was picked up many times. The rearrangement joins TRBV29-1 to TRBJ2-1, with 14 bases fitting TRBD2. Germline V gene data show CDR1 as SQVTM and CDR2 as ANQGSEA. The CDR3 totals 16 residues. Trimming cost V 4 bases and J 10 bases; bases outside gene matches: 12. CDR3 in DNA: TGCAGCGTTGCCCTGACTAGCGGGAGGGCCAGAGAGGAGCAGTTCTTC. Its translation: CSVALTSGRAREEQFF.

This clonotype was found a few times. The chain joins TRBV25-1 to TRBJ2-3; the D gene is possibly TRBD2 (6 bases). The CDR3 is made up of 14 amino acids. V was trimmed by 4 bases and J by 2 bases, leaving 10 bases between them. Germline CDR1 reads MGHDK; CDR2 reads SYGVNS. CDR3 DNA: TGTGCCAGCAGTGGAGGGGACTTCACAGATACGCAGTATTTT. Protein product: CASSGGDFTDTQYF.

This clonotype was seen many times. V is TRBV5-1 and J is TRBJ2-1; possible D gene TRBD2, 6 bases. This CDR3 comprises 15 residues. The ends were cut back, 2 bases at V and 5 bases at J, with 14 bases in the middle. Per germline, CDR1 SGHRS and CDR2 YFSETQ. DNA for the CDR3: TGCGCCAGCAGCTTTGGTGGGCGGGGCAACAATGAGCAGTTCTTC. Protein sequence: CASSFGGRGNNEQFF.

In its sample, this clonotype was seen many times. This chain joins TRBV7-2 and TRBJ2-7, with D uncertain. The CDR3 loop spans 13 amino acids. Germline CDR1 reads SGHTA; CDR2 reads FQGNSA. V shed 4 bases and J shed 6 bases, with 13 bases lying between them. The CDR3 coding sequence is TGTGCCAGCAGCTCGACGCGTTCCGCCGAGCAGTACGTC. This codes for CASSSTRSAEQYV.

This clonotype was recorded at least ten times. The chain links TRBV7-2 to TRBJ1-6, with D possibly being TRBD1 (5 bases). The ends were cut back, 2 bases at V and 4 bases at J, with 12 bases in the middle. CDR1 and CDR2 from the germline V gene are SGHTA and FQGNSA. CDR3 length: 16 residues. The chain's CDR3 is CASSLRGSGYNSPLHF. The CDR3, as DNA: TGTGCCAGCAGCTTACGGGGGAGTGGTTATAATTCACCCCTCCACTTT.

This clonotype has a count of ten or more. The genes are TRBV27 and TRBJ2-1; possible D gene TRBD2, 5 bases. Per germline, CDR1 MNHEY and CDR2 SMNVEV (reference sequence). The CDR3 is made up of 18 amino acids. V shed 6 bases and J shed 1 base, with 22 bases lying between them. CDR3 DNA sequence: TGTGCCAGCAGACCTAGAGTTGGGCGGGCGGCGTCCTACAATGAGCAGTTCTTC. Translation: CASRPRVGRAASYNEQFF.